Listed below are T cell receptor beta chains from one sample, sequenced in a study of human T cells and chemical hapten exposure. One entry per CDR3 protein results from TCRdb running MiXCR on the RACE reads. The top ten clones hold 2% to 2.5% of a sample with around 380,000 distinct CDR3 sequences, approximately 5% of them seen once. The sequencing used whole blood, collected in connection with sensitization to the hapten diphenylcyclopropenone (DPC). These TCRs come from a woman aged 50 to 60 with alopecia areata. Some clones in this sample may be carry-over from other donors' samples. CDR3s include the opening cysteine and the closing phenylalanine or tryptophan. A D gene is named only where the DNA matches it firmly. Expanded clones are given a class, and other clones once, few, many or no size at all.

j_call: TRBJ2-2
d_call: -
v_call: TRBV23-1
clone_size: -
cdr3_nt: TGCGCCAGCGGAAGGGACGGCCTTCGGACCGGGGAGCTGTTTTTT
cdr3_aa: CASGRDGLRTGELFF

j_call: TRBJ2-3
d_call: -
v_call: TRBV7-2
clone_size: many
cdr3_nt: TGTGCCAGCAGCTCCCGGGTCGGGTTCCGCACAGATACGCAGTATTTT
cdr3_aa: CASSSRVGFRTDTQYF

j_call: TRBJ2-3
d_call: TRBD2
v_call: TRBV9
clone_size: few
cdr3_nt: TGTGCCAGCAGCGTAGGAAGTAGCGGGAGGGCAGATACGCAGTATTTT
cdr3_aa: CASSVGSSGRADTQYF

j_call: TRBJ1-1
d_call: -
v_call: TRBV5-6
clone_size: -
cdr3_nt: TGTGCCAGCAGCTTACTTCCGCGAACTGAAGCTTTCTTT
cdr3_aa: CASSLLPRTEAFF

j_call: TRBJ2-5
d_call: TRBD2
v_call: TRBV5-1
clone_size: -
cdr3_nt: TGCGCCAGCGGAGCGGGGAACCCGGCGGAGACCCAGTACTTC
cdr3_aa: CASGAGNPAETQYF

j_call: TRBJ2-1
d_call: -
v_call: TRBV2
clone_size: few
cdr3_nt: TGTGCCAGCACCCTAGCAGGGGAGGGGTCCTACAATGAGCAGTTCTTC
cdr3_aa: CASTLAGEGSYNEQFF

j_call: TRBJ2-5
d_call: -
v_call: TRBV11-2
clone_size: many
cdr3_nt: TGTGCCAGCAGCTTAATCGGGGAAGAGACCCAGTACTTC
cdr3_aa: CASSLIGEETQYF

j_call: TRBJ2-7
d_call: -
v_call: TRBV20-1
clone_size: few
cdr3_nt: TGCAGTGCTAGAGTCGACTACGAGCAGTACTTC
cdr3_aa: CSARVDYEQYF

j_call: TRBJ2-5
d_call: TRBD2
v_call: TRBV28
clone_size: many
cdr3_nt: TGTGCCAGCAACTTAGCGGGAGGGCCGCAAGAGACCCAGTACTTC
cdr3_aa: CASNLAGGPQETQYF

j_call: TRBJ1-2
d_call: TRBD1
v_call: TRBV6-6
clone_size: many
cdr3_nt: TGTGCCAGCAGCTTCCAAGACAGGGTGGACGGCTACACCTTC
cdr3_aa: CASSFQDRVDGYTF

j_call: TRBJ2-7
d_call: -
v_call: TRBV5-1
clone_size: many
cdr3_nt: TGCGCCAGTCAATTGTCAGGGATGTACGAGCAGTACTTC
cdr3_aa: CASQLSGMYEQYF

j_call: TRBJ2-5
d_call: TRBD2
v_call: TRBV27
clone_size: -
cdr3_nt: TGTGCCAGCAGTTTATCTACGGGACTAGCGGGAGCAGAGACCCAGTACTTC
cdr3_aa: CASSLSTGLAGAETQYF

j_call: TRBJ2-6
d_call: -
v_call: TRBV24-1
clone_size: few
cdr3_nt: TGTGCCACCAGTGACTCCGGGGTCGCTGGGGCCAACGTCCTGACTTTC
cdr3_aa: CATSDSGVAGANVLTF

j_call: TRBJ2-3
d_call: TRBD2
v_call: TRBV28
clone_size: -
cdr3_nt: TGTGCCAGCAGACCCACTAGCGGGAGAGATACGCAGTATTTT
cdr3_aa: CASRPTSGRDTQYF

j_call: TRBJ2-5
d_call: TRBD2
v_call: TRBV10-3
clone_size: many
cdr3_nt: TGTGCCATCAGTGCGACGGGGGGGCCAGGGGAGACCCAGTACTTC
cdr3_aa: CAISATGGPGETQYF

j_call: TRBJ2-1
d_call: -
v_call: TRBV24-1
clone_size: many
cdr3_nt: TGTGCCACCAGTGATGCGGACTACCCGAGAAGTGAGCAGTTCTTC
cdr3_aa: CATSDADYPRSEQFF

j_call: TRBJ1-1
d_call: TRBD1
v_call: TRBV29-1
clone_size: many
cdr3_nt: TGCAGCGTTTGGACAGGGGTGAGCACTGAAGCTTTCTTT
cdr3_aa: CSVWTGVSTEAFF

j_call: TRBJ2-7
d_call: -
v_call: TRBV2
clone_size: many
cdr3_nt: TGTGCCAGCACCCGACAGGGACTGGGTGAGCAGTACTTC
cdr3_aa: CASTRQGLGEQYF

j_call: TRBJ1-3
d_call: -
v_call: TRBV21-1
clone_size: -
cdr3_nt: TGTGCCAGCAGCAACCATGGCAGGAACTCTGGAAACACCATATATTTT
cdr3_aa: CASSNHGRNSGNTIYF

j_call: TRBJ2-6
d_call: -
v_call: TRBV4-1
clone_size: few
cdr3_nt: TGCGCCAGCAGCCAAGATCTCGTCCTGACTTTC
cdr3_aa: CASSQDLVLTF

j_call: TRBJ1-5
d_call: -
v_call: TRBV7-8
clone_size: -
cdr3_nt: TGTGCCAGCAGCTTAGGAGGCCATAGCAATCAGCCCCAGCATTTT
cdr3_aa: CASSLGGHSNQPQHF

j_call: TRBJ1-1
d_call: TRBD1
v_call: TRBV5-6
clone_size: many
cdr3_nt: TGTGCCAGCAGCCACGACAGGGGTTACACTGAAGCTTTCTTT
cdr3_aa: CASSHDRGYTEAFF

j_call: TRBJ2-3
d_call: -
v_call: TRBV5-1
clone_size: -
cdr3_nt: TGCGCCAGCAGCTTTGGGGCTACCGAGGGGGATACGCAGTATTTT
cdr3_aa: CASSFGATEGDTQYF

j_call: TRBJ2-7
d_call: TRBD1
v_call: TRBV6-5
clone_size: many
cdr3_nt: TGTGCCAGCAGTTACTTGGGACAGGGGTGGAGGAGGGGGTCGAAGGAGCAGTACTTC
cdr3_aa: CASSYLGQGWRRGSKEQYF

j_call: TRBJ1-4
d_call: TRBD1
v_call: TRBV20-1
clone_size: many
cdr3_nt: TGCAGTGCTGGGGTAGAATTGGGACAGGACCATTCAACTAATGAAAAACTGTTTTTT
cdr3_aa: CSAGVELGQDHSTNEKLFF

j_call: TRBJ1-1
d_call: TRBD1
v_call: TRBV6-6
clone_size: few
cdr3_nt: TGTGCCAGCAGCCGTTTACGGGACAGACTCATGAACACTGAAGCTTTCTTT
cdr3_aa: CASSRLRDRLMNTEAFF

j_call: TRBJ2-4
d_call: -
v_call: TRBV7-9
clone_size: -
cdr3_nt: TGTGCCAGCAGTCCAGGGACCCTAGCCAAAAACATTCAGTACTTC
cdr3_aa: CASSPGTLAKNIQYF

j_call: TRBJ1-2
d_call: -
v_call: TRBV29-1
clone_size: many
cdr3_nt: TGCAGCGTTGAGGCGGGAGGGATGGCCTTC
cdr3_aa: CSVEAGGMAF

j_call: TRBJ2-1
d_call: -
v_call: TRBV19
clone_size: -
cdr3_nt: TGTGCCAGCACTCAGCGGAGGGGGAATGAGCAGTTCTTC
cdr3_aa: CASTQRRGNEQFF

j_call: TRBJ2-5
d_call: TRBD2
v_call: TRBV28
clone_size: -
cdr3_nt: TGTGCCAGCAGTTTAGCTAGCGGGGCCCAAGAGACCCAGTACTTC
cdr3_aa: CASSLASGAQETQYF

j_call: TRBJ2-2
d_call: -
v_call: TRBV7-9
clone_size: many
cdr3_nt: TGTGCCAGCAGCTTAACCACCGGCACCGGGGAGCTGTTTTTT
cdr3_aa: CASSLTTGTGELFF

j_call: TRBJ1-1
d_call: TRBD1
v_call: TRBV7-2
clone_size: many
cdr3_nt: TGTGCCAGCAGCTTACAGGGGGGTTCCGAAGCTTTCTTT
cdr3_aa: CASSLQGGSEAFF